This TCR beta chain was captured by sequencing in a study of beta chain features in type 1 diabetes. Study overall: The examined sorted cells totaled 110 million or so across samples.

For this clone: Its antigen remains unidentified.

Study-level points and caveats: Sequencing from cDNA could over-represent high-TCR-expressing cells. TCRB CDR3s were moderately but significantly shorter in Type 1 diabetes patients in all four CD4+ subsets. Naive, central memory and regulatory TCRB repertoires appeared more similar among patients than healthy donors.

The study reverse transcribed the entire isolated RNA, so it sequenced expressed TCRB transcripts. Assay: immunoSEQ multiplex PCR; the TCRdb copy retains only in-frame clones and omits some. The sample records over 650,000 clones, over 13% being singletons. CDR3 size: 15 residues. The germline gives CDR1 MNHNS, CDR2 SASEGT. The V and J ends lost 10 bases and 0 bases respectively, with 18 bases between them. V and J are TRBV6-1 and TRBJ1-2; D possibly corresponds to TRBD1 (6 bases). The source of this sequence is a man aged 18 to 29 with type 1 diabetes. Sequencing was performed on naive CD4+ T cells from blood. The CDR3 here is CATRHSGATNYGYTF. In nucleotides, the CDR3 is TGTGCCACCAGACATTCGGGGGCTACTAACTATGGCTACACCTTC.